These 30 T cell receptor beta chains share one sample of origin, sequenced in a study of T cells in Graves' hyperthyroidism and ophthalmopathy. TCR beta CDR3 sequences were amplified from RNA transcripts. An initial round of RT-PCR targeting the TCR CDR3 relied on the HTBI primer set. TCRdb passed the multiplex PCR reads through MiXCR, listing each CDR3 protein once. The sample includes around 700,000 distinct CDR3 sequences, around 19% of them seen just once. Material: blood. The receptor source for this set is a woman in her 50s with Graves' hyperthyroidism that later progressed to Graves' ophthalmopathy.

This clonotype was seen only a few times. The chain joins TRBV20-1 to TRBJ1-4; D is perhaps TRBD1 (5 bases). There are 14 residues in the CDR3. Germline CDR1 reads DFQATT; CDR2 reads SNEGSKA (reference sequence). V lost 3 bases and J 7 bases, leaving 15 bases between the germline ends. The DNA for the CDR3 is TGCAGTGCTAGGGGGCGCGTAAGGAGTGAAAAACTGTTTTTT. It yields the protein CSARGRVRSEKLFF.

The V call is TRBV19, the J call TRBJ1-1; D call uncertain. The CDR3 has 11 residues. Trimming removed 9 bases from V and 10 bases from J, with 15 bases in between. Germline values: CDR1 LNHDA, CDR2 SQIVND (reference sequence). In nucleotides, the CDR3 is TGTGCCAGCAAAAACACGGGTGGAGCTTTCTTT. This encodes CASKNTGGAFF.

This clonotype was found many times. The chain carries TRBV5-1 and TRBJ2-7, with 9 positions matching TRBD1. This CDR3 has 17 residues. J lost 4 bases, V lost 0 bases, and 11 bases had no gene match. Germline values: CDR1 SGHRS, CDR2 YFSETQ. The CDR3 region has the DNA TGCGCCAGCAGCTTGGCCCGCGGGGCCGACAGGGGGTACGAGCAGTACTTC. Protein product: CASSLARGADRGYEQYF.

The rearrangement links TRBV19 to TRBJ1-6; D gene ambiguous. Germline values: CDR1 LNHDA, CDR2 SQIVND (reference sequence). Trimming shortened V by 6 bases and J by 8 bases, and 17 bases separated the two germline ends. The CDR3 spans 15 residues. CDR3 DNA sequence: TGTGCCAGTAGCCCCGGCGGGCTTCGGGATTCACCCCTCCACTTT. Its protein is CASSPGGLRDSPLHF.

The chain employs TRBV7-8 and TRBJ1-2; D gene unclear. The CDR3 has 17 amino acids. Germline-derived CDR1 and CDR2 are SGHVS and FQNEAQ. Deletions cut 0 bases from V and 3 bases from J, with 17 bases between. The CDR3 is CASSLAVVGRQDYGYTF. The CDR3 DNA sequence: TGTGCCAGCAGCTTAGCAGTTGTTGGCAGGCAGGACTATGGCTACACCTTC.

This clonotype was counted ten times or more. The gene calls are TRBV30 and TRBJ2-1; D is ambiguous. The V gene's germline CDR1 is GTSNPN and CDR2 SVGIG (reference sequence). The germline V and J ends were trimmed by 2 bases and 6 bases, with 17 bases remaining between them. This CDR3 is built from 15 residues. This chain's CDR3 is CAWSRVQAQFNEQFF. In nucleotides, the CDR3 is TGTGCCTGGAGTAGGGTCCAGGCCCAATTCAATGAGCAGTTCTTC.

This clonotype was seen at least ten times. The CDR3 is CASSLEDDGETQYF. The CDR3 nucleotides are TGTGCCAGCAGCTTAGAGGATGACGGGGAGACCCAGTACTTC. The chain is built from TRBV11-2 and TRBJ2-5; no clear D. The CDR3 has 14 amino acids. Germline V gene sequence: CDR1 SGHAT, CDR2 FQNNGV. V gave up 0 bases and J gave up 5 bases, with 10 bases separating them.

There are a few counts of this clonotype. The J gene is TRBJ1-2, the V gene TRBV29-1; D ambiguous. Trimming shortened V by 7 bases and J by 1 base, and 10 bases separated the two germline ends. In germline, CDR1 is SQVTM, CDR2 ANQGSEA. The CDR3 is 12 residues long. The CDR3 region is CSADLGNYGYTF. The CDR3 bases are TGCAGCGCGGATCTGGGTAACTATGGCTACACCTTC.

Here the CDR3 reads CASSRRQGPNNEQFF. In DNA, the CDR3 is TGCGCCAGCAGCCGCCGACAGGGACCTAACAATGAGCAGTTCTTC. The chain combines TRBV4-1 with TRBJ2-1, with 7 nucleotides matching TRBD1. CDR1 MGHRA and CDR2 YSYEKL come from the germline V gene. This CDR3 has 15 amino acids. V shed 4 bases, J shed 5 bases, and the junction held 8 bases outside the gene matches.

This clonotype was detected ten times or more. The rearrangement joins TRBV7-8 to TRBJ2-1, with D possibly matching TRBD2 (5 bases). The V end lost 0 bases, the J end lost 5 bases, and 11 bases lay between the germline ends. Germline assignment: CDR1 SGHVS and CDR2 FQNEAQ. This CDR3 comprises 15 residues. The CDR3 nucleotides are TGTGCCAGCAGCTTAGCGATAGGGAGCGACAATGAGCAGTTCTTC. As protein: CASSLAIGSDNEQFF.

V gene TRBV18 combines with J gene TRBJ2-5; TRBD1 matches at 9 bases. The junction had 6 bases not matched to a gene; V was cut back by 5 bases and J by 2 bases. Germline V gene sequence: CDR1 KGHSH, CDR2 LQKENI. This CDR3 is built from 15 residues. The CDR3 DNA sequence: TGTGCCAGCTCAGCCTCCGGGACAGGGCAAGAGACCCAGTACTTC. This encodes CASSASGTGQETQYF.

The CDR3 here is CASSPLGREQYF. In nucleotides, the CDR3 is TGTGCCAGCAGCCCCCTGGGCCGTGAGCAGTACTTC. The chain links TRBV11-1 to TRBJ2-7, with D unclear. Germline loops: CDR1 SGHAT, CDR2 FQDESV (reference sequence). The CDR3 covers 12 residues. V gave up 5 bases and J gave up 7 bases, with 12 bases separating them.

This clonotype was observed at least ten times. This sequence joins TRBV3-1 and TRBJ2-1; the D gene is possibly TRBD1 (6 bases). The CDR3 runs to 15 residues. V gave up 4 bases and J gave up 2 bases, with 12 bases separating them. Germline CDR1 and CDR2: LGHDT and YNNKEL (reference sequence). The DNA of the CDR3 is TGTGCCAGCAGCCCACAGGGTCAGCCCTACAATGAGCAGTTCTTC. It yields the protein CASSPQGQPYNEQFF.

The gene calls are TRBV6-2 or TRBV6-3 and TRBJ1-2; D not certain. V was cut by 6 bases and J by 8 bases, with 16 bases left in between. The CDR3 is 13 amino acids. Germline CDR1 is MNHEY and CDR2 is SVGEGT. CDR3 loop: CASSRRTEDGYTF. As DNA, the CDR3 is TGTGCCAGCAGCCGGCGGACTGAGGACGGCTACACCTTC.

The sample holds many counts of this clonotype. The chain recombines TRBV11-2 with TRBJ2-1; no clear D. The CDR3 totals 15 residues. CDR1 and CDR2 from the germline V gene are SGHAT and FQNNGV. The V end lost 1 base, the J end lost 3 bases, and 10 bases lay between the germline ends. The CDR3 bases are TGTGCCAGCAGCTTAGTGGCCCGATTCTACAATGAGCAGTTCTTC. Residues: CASSLVARFYNEQFF.

The V and J genes are TRBV10-3 and TRBJ2-2; D not certain. The germline V and J ends were trimmed by 6 bases and 3 bases, with 5 bases remaining between them. CDR3 length: 12 residues. The germline gives CDR1 ENHRY, CDR2 SYGVKD. The CDR3 DNA reads as TGTGCCATCAGACTGGACACCGGGGAGCTGTTTTTT. Translation: CAIRLDTGELFF.

This clonotype was detected a few times. V and J are TRBV19 and TRBJ2-7; no reliable D call. V lost 3 bases and J 4 bases, leaving 16 bases between the germline ends. The CDR3 totals 15 residues. Per germline, CDR1 LNHDA and CDR2 SQIVND (reference sequence). The CDR3 nucleotides are TGTGCCAGTAGTATTTCGGACCTCCCGGCGTACGAGCAGTACTTC. Translated, it gives CASSISDLPAYEQYF.

At least ten counts were recorded for this clonotype. V and J are TRBV20-1 and TRBJ2-3; tentatively, D is TRBD2 (6 bases). Germline V CDR1 and CDR2: DFQATT, SNEGSKA (reference sequence). The CDR3 runs 13 residues. Trimming pared 4 bases from V and 2 bases from J, leaving 10 bases between. The CDR3 nucleotides read TGCAGTGCTACCGCGGGACCCACAGATACGCAGTATTTT. Residues: CSATAGPTDTQYF.

V and J are TRBV20-1 and TRBJ2-3; 11 positions match TRBD2. Germline CDR1 DFQATT, CDR2 SNEGSKA (reference sequence). J was trimmed by 3 bases and V by 6 bases; bases with no gene match: 11. The CDR3 loop spans 16 amino acids. CDR3 DNA sequence: TGCAGTGCCCAACAGTTGACTAGCGGGGTGACAGATACGCAGTATTTT. Its protein is CSAQQLTSGVTDTQYF.

Ten or more counts support this clonotype. The chain joins TRBV30 to TRBJ2-1; D gene uncertain. V was shortened by 3 bases and J by 6 bases, with 9 bases between the two germline ends. The CDR3 runs 12 residues. The germline CDR1 and CDR2 sequences are GTSNPN and SVGIG (reference sequence). The CDR3, as DNA: TGTGCCTGGAGGCCTGGCCTCAATGAGCAGTTCTTC. Protein sequence: CAWRPGLNEQFF.

The chain recombines TRBV19 with TRBJ1-2, with TRBD1 as a possible D gene (6 bases). Germline V gene sequence: CDR1 LNHDA, CDR2 SQIVND (reference sequence). The length of the CDR3 is 18 residues. Trimming shortened V by 7 bases and J by 0 bases, and 24 bases separated the two germline ends. The CDR3 is CASKTSKTGRESNYGYTF. The CDR3 DNA sequence: TGTGCCAGTAAAACCTCCAAGACAGGACGAGAATCTAACTATGGCTACACCTTC.

CDR3 nucleotide sequence: TGTGCCACACTTGACAGGGGAGTCTCTGGGGCCAACGTCCTGACTTTC. As protein: CATLDRGVSGANVLTF. V usage is TRBV19 and J usage is TRBJ2-6, with 8 bases matching TRBD1. Germline CDR1 is LNHDA and CDR2 is SQIVND (reference sequence). CDR3 length equals 16 residues. The V gene end was trimmed by 10 bases and the J gene end by 0 bases; junction bases not matched to a gene: 8. The full variable domain, completed using reference TRBV19 and TRBJ2-6, is DGGITQSPKYLFRKEGQNVTLSCEQNLNHDAMYWYRQDPGQGLRLIYYSQIVNDFQKGDIAEGYSVSREKKESFPLTVTSAQKNPTAFYLCATLDRGVSGANVLTFGAGSRLTVL.

This clonotype has a handful of counts. The V call is TRBV7-3, the J call TRBJ2-3, with D possibly TRBD2 on 6 matching bases. This CDR3 region has 16 residues. The germline V and J ends were trimmed by 5 bases and 1 base, with 16 bases remaining between them. Germline CDR1 and CDR2: SGHTA and FQGTGA. The CDR3: CASSPGTSSGTDTQYF. CDR3 sequence (DNA): TGTGCCAGCAGCCCGGGCACTAGCTCTGGCACAGATACGCAGTATTTT.

This clonotype has more than one count but fewer than ten. This sequence joins TRBV10-3 and TRBJ1-5; no clear D. CDR1 is ENHRY and CDR2 is SYGVKD in the germline V gene. The CDR3 has 17 amino acids. Trimming pared 0 bases from V and 0 bases from J, leaving 12 bases between. The CDR3 nucleotides read TGTGCCATCAGTGAGTCTCCAACAGTGTATAGCAATCAGCCCCAGCATTTT. Translation: CAISESPTVYSNQPQHF.

This clonotype was counted at least ten times. This chain links TRBV6-1 with TRBJ1-1; D is possibly TRBD1 (6 bases). CDR3 length equals 14 residues. CDR1 MNHNS and CDR2 SASEGT come from the germline V gene. V shed 5 bases and J shed 1 base, with 11 bases lying between them. In DNA, the CDR3 is TGTGCCAGCAGTAGGGACACCACGAACACTGAAGCTTTCTTT. Its translation: CASSRDTTNTEAFF.

This clonotype was found many times. The chain uses TRBV6-1 and TRBJ1-5, with TRBD1 identical over 10 bases. V dropped 5 bases and J dropped 5; count of bases not matched to a gene: 9. Germline V gives CDR1 MNHNS, CDR2 SASEGT. The CDR3 extends over 16 amino acids. This chain's CDR3 is CASSQGTGVTDQPQHF. The CDR3 DNA follows: TGTGCCAGCAGTCAAGGGACAGGGGTAACCGATCAGCCCCAGCATTTT.

J is TRBJ1-4 and V is TRBV19; 9 bases align to TRBD1. This CDR3 contains 15 residues. V dropped 4 bases and J dropped 7; count of bases not matched to a gene: 7. CDR1 is LNHDA and CDR2 is SQIVND in the germline V gene (reference sequence). This CDR3 is CASSTPTGGGEKLFF. The CDR3, as DNA: TGTGCCAGTAGTACCCCAACAGGGGGCGGTGAAAAACTGTTTTTT.

V gene TRBV5-1 combines with J gene TRBJ1-1, with D unclear. V lost 2 bases and J lost 4, with 9 bases in between. Germline lookup yields CDR1 SGHRS and CDR2 YFSETQ. This CDR3 contains 13 residues. The CDR3 loop is CASSFVGVTEAFF. The CDR3 nucleotides are TGCGCCAGCAGCTTTGTGGGAGTCACTGAAGCTTTCTTT.

This clonotype was seen many times. This chain joins TRBV27 and TRBJ1-2; no reliable D call. With 5 bases removed from V and 5 bases from J, the gap between germline ends came to 12 bases. Germline CDR1 and CDR2: MNHEY and SMNVEV (reference sequence). This CDR3 has 13 amino acids. CDR3 protein: CASSLNGIYGYTF. In DNA, the CDR3 is TGTGCCAGCAGTCTAAACGGGATTTATGGCTACACCTTC.

This clonotype appeared many times. V and J are TRBV12-3 or TRBV12-4 and TRBJ1-1; no clear D. V lost 5 bases and J lost 2, with 15 bases in between. This CDR3 contains 15 residues. The CDR3 sequence: CASSLEPDLNTEAFF. In DNA form, the CDR3 reads TGTGCCAGCAGTCTCGAACCGGACCTAAACACTGAAGCTTTCTTT.